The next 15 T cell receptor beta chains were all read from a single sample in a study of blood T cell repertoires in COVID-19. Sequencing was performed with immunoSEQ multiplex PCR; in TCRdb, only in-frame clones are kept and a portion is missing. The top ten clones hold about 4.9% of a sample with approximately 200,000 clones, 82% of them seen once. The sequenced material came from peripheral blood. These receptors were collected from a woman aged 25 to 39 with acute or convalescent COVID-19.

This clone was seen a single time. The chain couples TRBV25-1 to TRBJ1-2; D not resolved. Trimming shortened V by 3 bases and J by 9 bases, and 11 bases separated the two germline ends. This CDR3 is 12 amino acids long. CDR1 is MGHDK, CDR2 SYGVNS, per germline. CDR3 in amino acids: CASSERGSSYTF. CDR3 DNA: TGTGCCAGCAGTGAGCGGGGATCGAGCTACACCTTC.

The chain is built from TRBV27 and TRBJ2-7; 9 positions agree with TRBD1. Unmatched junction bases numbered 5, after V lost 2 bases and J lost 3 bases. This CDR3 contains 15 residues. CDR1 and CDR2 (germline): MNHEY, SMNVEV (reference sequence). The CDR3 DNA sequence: TGTGCCAGCAGTTTACCGGGACAGGGAAACTACGAGCAGTACTTC. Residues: CASSLPGQGNYEQYF.

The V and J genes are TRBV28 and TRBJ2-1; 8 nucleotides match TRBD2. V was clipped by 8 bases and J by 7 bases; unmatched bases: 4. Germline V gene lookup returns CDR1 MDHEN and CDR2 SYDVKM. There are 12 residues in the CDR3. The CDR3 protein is CASVGGANEQFF. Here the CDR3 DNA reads TGTGCCAGCGTCGGGGGGGCGAATGAGCAGTTCTTC.

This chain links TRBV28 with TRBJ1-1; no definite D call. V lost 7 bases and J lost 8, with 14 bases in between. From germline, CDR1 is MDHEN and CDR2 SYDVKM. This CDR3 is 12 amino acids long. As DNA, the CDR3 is TGTGCCAGCACCCAAAGAGGGAGAGAAGCTTTCTTT. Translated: CASTQRGREAFF.

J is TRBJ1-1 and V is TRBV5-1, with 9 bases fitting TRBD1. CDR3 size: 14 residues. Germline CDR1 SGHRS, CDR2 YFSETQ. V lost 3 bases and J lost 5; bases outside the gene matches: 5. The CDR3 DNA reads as TGCGCCAGCAGCTCCGGGACAGGGAAGACTGAAGCTTTCTTT. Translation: CASSSGTGKTEAFF.

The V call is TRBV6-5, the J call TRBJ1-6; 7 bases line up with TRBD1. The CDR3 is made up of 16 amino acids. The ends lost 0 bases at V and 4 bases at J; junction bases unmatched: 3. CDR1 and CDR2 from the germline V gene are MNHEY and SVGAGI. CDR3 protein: CASSYSGDSYNSPLHF. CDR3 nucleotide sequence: TGTGCCAGCAGTTACTCGGGGGACAGTTATAATTCACCCCTCCACTTT.

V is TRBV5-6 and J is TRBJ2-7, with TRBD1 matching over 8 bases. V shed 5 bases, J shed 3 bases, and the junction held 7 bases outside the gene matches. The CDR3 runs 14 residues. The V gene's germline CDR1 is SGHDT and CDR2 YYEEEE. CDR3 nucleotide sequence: TGTGCCAGCAGACCAGGGACAGGAAACTACGAGCAGTACTTC. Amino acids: CASRPGTGNYEQYF.

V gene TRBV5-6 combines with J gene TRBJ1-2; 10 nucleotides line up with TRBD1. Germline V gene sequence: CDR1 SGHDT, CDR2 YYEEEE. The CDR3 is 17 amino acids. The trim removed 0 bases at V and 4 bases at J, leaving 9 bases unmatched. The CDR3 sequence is CASSLGAGQGGLYGYTF. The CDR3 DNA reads TGTGCCAGCAGCTTGGGAGCAGGACAGGGGGGTCTCTATGGCTACACCTTC. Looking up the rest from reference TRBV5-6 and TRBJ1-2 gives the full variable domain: DAGVTQSPTHLIKTRGQQVTLRCSPKSGHDTVSWYQQALGQGPQFIFQYYEEEERQRGNFPDRFSGHQFPNYSSELNVNALLLGDSALYLCASSLGAGQGGLYGYTFGSGTRLTVV.

CDR3 in DNA: TGTGCCAGTAGTCAACAGGGGGCCCAATTCGAGGTC. This gives the protein CASSQQGAQFEV. The V gene is TRBV19, the J gene TRBJ2-7; 9 positions agree with TRBD1. CDR3 length equals 12 residues. Germline lookup yields CDR1 LNHDA and CDR2 SQIVND (reference sequence).

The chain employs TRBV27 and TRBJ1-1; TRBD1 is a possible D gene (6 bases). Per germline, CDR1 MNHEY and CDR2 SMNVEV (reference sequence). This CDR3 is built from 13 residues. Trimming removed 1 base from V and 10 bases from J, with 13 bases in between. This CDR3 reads CASSLWGGIGAFF. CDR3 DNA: TGTGCCAGCAGTTTATGGGGGGGCATTGGAGCTTTCTTT.

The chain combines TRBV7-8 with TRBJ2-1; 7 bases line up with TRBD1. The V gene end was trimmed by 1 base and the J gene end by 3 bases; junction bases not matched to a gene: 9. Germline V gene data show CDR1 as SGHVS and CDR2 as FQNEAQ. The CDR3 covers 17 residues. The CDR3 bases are TGTGCCAGCAGCTTAGGGGACAGCCGTTTCCTCTACAATGAGCAGTTCTTC. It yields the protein CASSLGDSRFLYNEQFF. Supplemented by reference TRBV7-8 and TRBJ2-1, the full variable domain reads GAGVSQSPRYKVAKRGQDVALRCDPISGHVSLFWYQQALGQGPEFLTYFQNEAQLDKSGLPSDRFFAERPEGSVSTLKIQRTQQEDSAVYLCASSLGDSRFLYNEQFFGPGTRLTVL.

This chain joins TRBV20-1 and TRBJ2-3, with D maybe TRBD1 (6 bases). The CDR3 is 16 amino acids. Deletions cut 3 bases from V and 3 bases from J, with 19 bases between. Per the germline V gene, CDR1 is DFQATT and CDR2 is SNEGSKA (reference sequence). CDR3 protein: CSASRARGVGTDTQYF. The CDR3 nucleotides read TGCAGTGCTAGTCGGGCCAGGGGCGTGGGTACAGATACGCAGTATTTT.

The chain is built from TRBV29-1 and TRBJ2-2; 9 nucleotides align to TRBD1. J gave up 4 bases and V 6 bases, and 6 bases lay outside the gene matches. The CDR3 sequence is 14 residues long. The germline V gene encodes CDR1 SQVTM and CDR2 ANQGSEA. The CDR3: CSVNRGRSTGELFF. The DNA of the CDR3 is TGCAGCGTGAACAGGGGGCGTAGCACCGGGGAGCTGTTTTTT.

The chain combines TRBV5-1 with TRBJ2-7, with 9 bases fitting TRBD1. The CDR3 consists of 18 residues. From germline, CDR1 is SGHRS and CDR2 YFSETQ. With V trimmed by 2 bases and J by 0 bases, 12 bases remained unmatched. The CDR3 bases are TGCGCCAGCAGCTTACTCCCACACAGGGGGCAGCCCTCCTACGAGCAGTACTTC. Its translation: CASSLLPHRGQPSYEQYF.

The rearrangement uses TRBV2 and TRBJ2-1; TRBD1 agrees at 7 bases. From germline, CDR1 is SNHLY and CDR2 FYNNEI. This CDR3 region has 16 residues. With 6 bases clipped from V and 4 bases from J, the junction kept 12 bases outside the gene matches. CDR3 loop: CASRRTEGAGYNEQFF. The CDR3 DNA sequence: TGTGCCAGCAGGAGAACAGAGGGGGCGGGTTACAATGAGCAGTTCTTC.